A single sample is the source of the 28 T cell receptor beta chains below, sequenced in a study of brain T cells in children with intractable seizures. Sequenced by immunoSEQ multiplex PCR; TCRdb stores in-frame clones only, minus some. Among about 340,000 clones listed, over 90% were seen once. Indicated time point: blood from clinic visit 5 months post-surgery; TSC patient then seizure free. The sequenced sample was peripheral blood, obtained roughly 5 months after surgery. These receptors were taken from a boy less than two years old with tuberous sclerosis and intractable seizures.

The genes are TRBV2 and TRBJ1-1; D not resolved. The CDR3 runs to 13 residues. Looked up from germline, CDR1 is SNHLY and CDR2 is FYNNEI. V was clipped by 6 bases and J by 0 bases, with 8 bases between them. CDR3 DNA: TGTGCCAGCAGCGTACTAGTGAACACTGAAGCTTTCTTT. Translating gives CASSVLVNTEAFF.

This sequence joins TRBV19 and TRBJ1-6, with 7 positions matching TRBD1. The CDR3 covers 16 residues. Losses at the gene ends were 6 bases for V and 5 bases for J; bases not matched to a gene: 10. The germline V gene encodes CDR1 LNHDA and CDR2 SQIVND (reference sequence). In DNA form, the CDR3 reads TGTGCCAGTAGCCGAACCGACAGGGATCATAATTCACCCCTCCACTTT. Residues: CASSRTDRDHNSPLHF.

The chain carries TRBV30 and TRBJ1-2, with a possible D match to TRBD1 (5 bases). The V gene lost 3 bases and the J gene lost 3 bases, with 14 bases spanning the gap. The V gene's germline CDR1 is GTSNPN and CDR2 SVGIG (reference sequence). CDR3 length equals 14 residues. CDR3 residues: CAWRKGFRDYGYTF. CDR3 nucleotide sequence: TGTGCCTGGAGAAAAGGGTTCAGGGACTATGGCTACACCTTC.

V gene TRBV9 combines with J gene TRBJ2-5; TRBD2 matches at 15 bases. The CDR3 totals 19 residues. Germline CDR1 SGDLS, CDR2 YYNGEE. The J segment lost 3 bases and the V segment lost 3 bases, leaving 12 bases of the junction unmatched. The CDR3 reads CASSALLGTSGRREETQYF. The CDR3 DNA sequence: TGTGCCAGCAGCGCCCTTCTCGGGACTAGCGGGAGGAGGGAAGAGACCCAGTACTTC.

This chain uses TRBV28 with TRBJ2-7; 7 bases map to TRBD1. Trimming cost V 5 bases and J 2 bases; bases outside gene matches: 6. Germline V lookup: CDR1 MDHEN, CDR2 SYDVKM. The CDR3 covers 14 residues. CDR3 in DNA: TGTGCCAGCAGTGTCCCGGGACAGACCTACGAGCAGTACTTC. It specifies CASSVPGQTYEQYF.

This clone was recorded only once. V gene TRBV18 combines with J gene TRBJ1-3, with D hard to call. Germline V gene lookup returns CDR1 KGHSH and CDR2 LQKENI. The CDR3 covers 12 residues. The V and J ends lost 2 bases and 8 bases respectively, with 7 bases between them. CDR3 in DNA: TGTGCCAGCTCACCAACCGGGGACACCATATATTTT. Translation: CASSPTGDTIYF.

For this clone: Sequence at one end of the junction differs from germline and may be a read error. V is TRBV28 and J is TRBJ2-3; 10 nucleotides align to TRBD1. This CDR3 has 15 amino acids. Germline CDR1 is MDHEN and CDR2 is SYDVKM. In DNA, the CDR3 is TGTGCCAGCAGTTTATTGACAGGGGGCACAGATACGCGGTATTTT. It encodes CASSLLTGGTDTRYF. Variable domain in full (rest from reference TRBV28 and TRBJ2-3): DVKVTQSSRYLVKRTGEKVFLECVQDMDHENMFWYRQDPGLGLRLIYFSYDVKMKEKGDIPEGYSVSREKKERFSLILESASTNQTSMYLCASSLLTGGTDTRYFGPGTRLTVL.

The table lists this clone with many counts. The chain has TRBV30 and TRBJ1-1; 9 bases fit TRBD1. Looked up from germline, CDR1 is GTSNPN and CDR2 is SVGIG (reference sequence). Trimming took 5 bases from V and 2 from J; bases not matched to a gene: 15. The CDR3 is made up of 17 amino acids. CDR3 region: CAWQRPGQGLFNTEAFF. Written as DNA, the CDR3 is TGTGCCTGGCAGCGACCGGGACAGGGTTTATTCAACACTGAAGCTTTCTTT. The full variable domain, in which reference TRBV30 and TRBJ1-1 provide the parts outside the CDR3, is SQTIHQWPATLVQPVGSPLSLECTVEGTSNPNLYWYRQAAGRGLQLLFYSVGIGQISSEVPQNLSASRPQDRQFILSSKKLLLSDSGFYLCAWQRPGQGLFNTEAFFGQGTRLTVV.

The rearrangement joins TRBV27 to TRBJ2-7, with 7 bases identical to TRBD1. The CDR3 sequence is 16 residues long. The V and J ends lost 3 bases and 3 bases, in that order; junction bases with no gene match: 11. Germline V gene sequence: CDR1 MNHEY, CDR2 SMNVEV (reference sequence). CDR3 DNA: TGTGCCAGCAGTTTGGGGAAGACAGGGTGGAACTACGAGCAGTACTTC. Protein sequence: CASSLGKTGWNYEQYF.

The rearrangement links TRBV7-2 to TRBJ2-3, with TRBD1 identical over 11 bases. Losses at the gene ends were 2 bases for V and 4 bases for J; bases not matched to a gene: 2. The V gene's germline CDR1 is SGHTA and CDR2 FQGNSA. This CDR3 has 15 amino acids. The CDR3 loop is CASSLSGQGADTQYF. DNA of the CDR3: TGTGCCAGCAGCTTATCGGGACAGGGGGCAGATACGCAGTATTTT.

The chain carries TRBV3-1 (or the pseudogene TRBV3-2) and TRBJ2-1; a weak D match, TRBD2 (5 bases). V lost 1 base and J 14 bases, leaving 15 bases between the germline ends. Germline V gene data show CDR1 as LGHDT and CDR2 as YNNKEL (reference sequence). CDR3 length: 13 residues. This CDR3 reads CASSQAASSGEFF. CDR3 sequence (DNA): TGTGCCAGCAGCCAAGCGGCAAGCAGCGGCGAGTTCTTC.

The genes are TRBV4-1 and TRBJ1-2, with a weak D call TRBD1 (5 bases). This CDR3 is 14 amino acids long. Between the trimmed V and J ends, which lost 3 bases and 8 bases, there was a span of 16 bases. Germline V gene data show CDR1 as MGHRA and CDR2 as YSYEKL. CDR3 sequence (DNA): TGCGCCAGCAGCCAGATCGGCGGGGGGAGAGGCTACACCTTC. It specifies CASSQIGGGRGYTF.

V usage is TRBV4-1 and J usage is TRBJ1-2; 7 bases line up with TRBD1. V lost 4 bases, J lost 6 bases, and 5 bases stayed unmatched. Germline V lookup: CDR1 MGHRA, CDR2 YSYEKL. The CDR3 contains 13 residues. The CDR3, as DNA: TGCGCCAGCAGCCTGACAGGGTTGAATGGCTACACCTTC. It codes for CASSLTGLNGYTF.

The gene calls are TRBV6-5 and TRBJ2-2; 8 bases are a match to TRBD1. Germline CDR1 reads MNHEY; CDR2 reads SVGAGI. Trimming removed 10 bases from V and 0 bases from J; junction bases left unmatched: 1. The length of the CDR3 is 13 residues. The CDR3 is CATGGANTGELFF. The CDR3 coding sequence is TGTGCCACAGGGGGCGCGAACACCGGGGAGCTGTTTTTT.

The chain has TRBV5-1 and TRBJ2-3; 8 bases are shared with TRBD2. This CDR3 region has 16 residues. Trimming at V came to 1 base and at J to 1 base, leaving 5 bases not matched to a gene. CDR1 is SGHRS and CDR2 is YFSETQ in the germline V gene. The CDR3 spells CASSLWSGSGTDTQYF. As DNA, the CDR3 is TGCGCCAGCAGCTTGTGGAGCGGGAGCGGCACAGATACGCAGTATTTT.

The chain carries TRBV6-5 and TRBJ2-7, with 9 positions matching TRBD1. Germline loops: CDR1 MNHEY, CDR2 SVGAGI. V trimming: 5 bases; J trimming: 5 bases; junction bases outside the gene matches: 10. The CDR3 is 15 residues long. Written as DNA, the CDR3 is TGTGCCAGCAGTCCCCCGGGACAGGGTTCCGACGAGCAGTACTTC. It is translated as CASSPPGQGSDEQYF.

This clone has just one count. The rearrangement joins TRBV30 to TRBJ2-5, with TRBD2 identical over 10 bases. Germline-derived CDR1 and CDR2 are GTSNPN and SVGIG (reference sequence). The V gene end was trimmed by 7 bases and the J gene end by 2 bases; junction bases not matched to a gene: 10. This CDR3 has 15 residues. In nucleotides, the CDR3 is TGTGCCTCTACCCCGGGACTAGCGACTCAAGAGACCCAGTACTTC. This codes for CASTPGLATQETQYF.

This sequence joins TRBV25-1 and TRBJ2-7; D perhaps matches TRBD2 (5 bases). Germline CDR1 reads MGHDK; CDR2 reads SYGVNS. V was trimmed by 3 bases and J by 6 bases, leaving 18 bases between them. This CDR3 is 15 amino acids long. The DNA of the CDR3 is TGTGCCAGCAGTGACCCCGTCCGGGGTATGCGCGAGCAGTACTTC. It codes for CASSDPVRGMREQYF.

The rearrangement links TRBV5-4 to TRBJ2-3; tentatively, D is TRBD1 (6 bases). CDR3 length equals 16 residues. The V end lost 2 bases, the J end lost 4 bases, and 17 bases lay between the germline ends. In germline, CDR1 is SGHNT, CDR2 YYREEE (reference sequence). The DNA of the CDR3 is TGTGCCAGCAGCTTCAGGGTATCAGGGGTGGCAGATACGCAGTATTTT. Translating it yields CASSFRVSGVADTQYF.

CDR3 in DNA: TGTGCCAGCGATACGACAGGGTTTAATTCACCCCTCCACTTT. Encoded protein: CASDTTGFNSPLHF. The J gene is TRBJ1-6, the V gene TRBV19; 7 bases line up with TRBD1. This CDR3 is built from 14 residues. CDR1 LNHDA and CDR2 SQIVND come from the germline V gene (reference sequence). V gave up 9 bases and J gave up 6 bases; unmatched junction bases: 8.

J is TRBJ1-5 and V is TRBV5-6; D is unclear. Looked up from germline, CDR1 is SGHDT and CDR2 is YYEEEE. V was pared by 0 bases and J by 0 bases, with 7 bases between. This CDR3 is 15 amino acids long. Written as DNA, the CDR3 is TGTGCCAGCAGCTTGGAGGGTTATAGCAATCAGCCCCAGCATTTT. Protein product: CASSLEGYSNQPQHF.

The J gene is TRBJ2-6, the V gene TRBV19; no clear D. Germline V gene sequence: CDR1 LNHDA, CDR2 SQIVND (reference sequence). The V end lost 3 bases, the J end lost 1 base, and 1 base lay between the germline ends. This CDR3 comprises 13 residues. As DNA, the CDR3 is TGTGCCAGTAGTATTTCTGGGGCCAACGTCCTGACTTTC. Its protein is CASSISGANVLTF.

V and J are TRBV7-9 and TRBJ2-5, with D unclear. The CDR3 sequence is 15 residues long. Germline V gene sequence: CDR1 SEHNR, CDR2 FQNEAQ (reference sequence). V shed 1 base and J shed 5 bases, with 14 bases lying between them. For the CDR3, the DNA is TGTGCCAGCAGCTTAGACCGGCGCTCCGGGGAGACCCAGTACTTC. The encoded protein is CASSLDRRSGETQYF.

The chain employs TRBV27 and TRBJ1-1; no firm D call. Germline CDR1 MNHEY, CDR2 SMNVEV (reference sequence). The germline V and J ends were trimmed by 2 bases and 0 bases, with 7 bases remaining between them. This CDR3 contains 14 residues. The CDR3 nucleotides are TGTGCCAGCAGTTTAGCGGCTATGAACACTGAAGCTTTCTTT. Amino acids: CASSLAAMNTEAFF.

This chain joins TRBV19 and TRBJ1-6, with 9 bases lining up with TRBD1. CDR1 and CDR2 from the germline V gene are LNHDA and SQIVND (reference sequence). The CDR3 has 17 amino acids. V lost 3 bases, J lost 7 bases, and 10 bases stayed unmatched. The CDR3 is CASSIVGDREDNSPLHF. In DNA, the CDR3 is TGTGCCAGTAGTATCGTAGGGGACAGGGAAGACAATTCACCCCTCCACTTT. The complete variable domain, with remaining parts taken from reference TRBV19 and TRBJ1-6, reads DGGITQSPKYLFRKEGQNVTLSCEQNLNHDAMYWYRQDPGQGLRLIYYSQIVNDFQKGDIAEGYSVSREKKESFPLTVTSAQKNPTAFYLCASSIVGDREDNSPLHFGNGTRLTVT.

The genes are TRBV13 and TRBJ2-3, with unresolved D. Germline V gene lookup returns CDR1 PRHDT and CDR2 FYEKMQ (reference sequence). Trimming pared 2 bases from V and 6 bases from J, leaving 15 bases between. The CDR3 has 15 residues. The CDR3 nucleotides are TGTGCCAGCAGCTTAACCCGGCAGGTAGGGGATACGCAGTATTTT. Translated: CASSLTRQVGDTQYF.

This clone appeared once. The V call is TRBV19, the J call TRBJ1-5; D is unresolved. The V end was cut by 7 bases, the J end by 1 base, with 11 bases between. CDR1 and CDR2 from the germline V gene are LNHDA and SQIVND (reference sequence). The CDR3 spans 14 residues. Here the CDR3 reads CASTAAASNQPQHF. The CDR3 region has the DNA TGTGCCAGTACCGCGGCAGCGAGCAATCAGCCCCAGCATTTT.

CDR3: CASSLTVQGSEQYF. The CDR3 DNA reads as TGCGCCAGCAGCCTTACTGTACAGGGGAGCGAGCAGTACTTC. The rearrangement uses TRBV4-1 and TRBJ2-7; 7 bases match TRBD1. The CDR3 extends over 14 amino acids. Germline V gene lookup returns CDR1 MGHRA and CDR2 YSYEKL. J lost 6 bases, V lost 4 bases, and 9 bases had no gene match.